These T cell receptor beta chains were read from a single sample in a study of CD8 T cells in ankylosing spondylitis. Each CDR3 protein gets one entry after TCRdb re-called the 5' RACE reads with MiXCR. The data show around 770,000 distinct CDR3 sequences, 12% seen once. Sequences were obtained from blood, either unsorted or a sorted T cell fraction (not recorded which). The receptors originated from a male donor with ankylosing spondylitis. Each CDR3 is given with its conserved first and last residue. A D gene is named only where the DNA matches it firmly. Some rows have no size entry. The others give once, few or many, or a class for an expanded clone.

v_gene	abundance	d_gene	j_gene	CDR3nt	CDR3aa
TRBV20-1	few	TRBD2	TRBJ2-3	TGCAGTGCTGGGGAACTAGCGAGAAACACAGATACGCAGTATTTT	CSAGELARNTDTQYF
TRBV7-2	-	TRBD2	TRBJ2-5	TGTGCCAGCAGCTTAACGGGGGGGCAAGAGACCCACTACTTC	CASSLTGGQETHYF
TRBV29-1	many	-	TRBJ1-1	TGCAGCGTTGAACGCCTTGGCACTGAAGCTTTCTTT	CSVERLGTEAFF
TRBV2	few	-	TRBJ2-3	TGTGCCAGCAGGGGGGGCAGGACGCAGTATTTT	CASRGGRTQYF
TRBV7-9	few	TRBD1	TRBJ2-7	TGTGCCAGCAGCGCAGCCGGGACAGCAAAGTACGAGCAGTACTTC	CASSAAGTAKYEQYF
TRBV4-3	-	TRBD1	TRBJ1-4	TGCGCCAGCAGCCGCGCACCGGGACAGGGTCCGGAAAAACTGTTTTTT	CASSRAPGQGPEKLFF
TRBV4-3	many	-	TRBJ1-6	TGCGCCAGCAGCCAAGATCACAGGGCGGATTCACCCCTCCACTTT	CASSQDHRADSPLHF
TRBV5-1	few	-	TRBJ2-1	TGCGCCAGCAGTTATGACGGACACCAGCAGTTCTTC	CASSYDGHQQFF
TRBV30	many	TRBD1	TRBJ1-2	TGTGCCTCGCACAGGGGTTTGGTGTACTATGGCTACACCTTC	CASHRGLVYYGYTF
TRBV9	-	-	TRBJ2-1	TGTGCCAGCAGCGCCACTAGTAGTCACAATGAGCAGTTCTTC	CASSATSSHNEQFF
TRBV29-1	-	-	TRBJ2-3	TGCAGCGTTGATCGGTTCAAGGGCCTCACAGATACGCAGTATTTT	CSVDRFKGLTDTQYF
TRBV20-1	few	-	TRBJ2-7	TGCAGTGCTAGCAGGGAAGGTATCTACGAGCAGTACTTC	CSASREGIYEQYF
TRBV4-3	few	TRBD2	TRBJ2-1	TGCGCCAGCAGCCAGGGGACCGGGACTAGCGGGAGAATTGCCCCCAATGAGCAGTTCTTC	CASSQGTGTSGRIAPNEQFF
TRBV24-1	-	-	TRBJ2-3	TGTGCCACCAGTGACATGTCCAGTAGCACAGATACGCAGTATTTT	CATSDMSSSTDTQYF
TRBV6-5	-	-	TRBJ2-3	TGTGCCAGCAGTTACTACTTCGGGAGAGATACGCAGTATTTT	CASSYYFGRDTQYF
TRBV7-2	few	-	TRBJ2-7	TGTGCCAGCAGCTTAGTTAGCTGGGCTACCTACGAGCAGTACTTC	CASSLVSWATYEQYF
TRBV9	few	-	TRBJ1-1	TGTGCCAGCAGCGTAGATACAGGGTCCTCAAGAACTGAAGCTTTCTTT	CASSVDTGSSRTEAFF
TRBV27	-	TRBD2	TRBJ2-3	TGTACCAGCAGTCCCCGGGGACTACAAAACACAGATACGCAGTATTTT	CTSSPRGLQNTDTQYF
TRBV20-1	few	TRBD2	TRBJ2-3	TGCAGTGCTAGAAAGACTAGCGGCACAGATACGCAGTATTTT	CSARKTSGTDTQYF
TRBV18	-	-	TRBJ1-1	TGTGCCAGCTCGCACTCAAGGATAAGTCTGAACACTGAAGCTTTCTTT	CASSHSRISLNTEAFF
TRBV5-1	many	-	TRBJ2-1	TGCGCCAGCAGCTTGGACTTCAATGAGCAGTTCTTC	CASSLDFNEQFF
TRBV5-5	-	-	TRBJ2-7	TGTGCCAGCAGACGCTGGGGGGCTCTGCGCGAGCAGTACTTC	CASRRWGALREQYF
TRBV3-1	few	-	TRBJ2-7	TGTGCCAGCAGCCAATCAATCGGGACTCCCTACGAGCAGTACTTC	CASSQSIGTPYEQYF
TRBV2	-	-	TRBJ1-2	TGTGCCAGCACCCGGGGGGGGTATGGCTACACCTTC	CASTRGGYGYTF
TRBV27	-	-	TRBJ2-7	TGTGCCAGCAGTGCCCTCAGCAAGAGGAGCTCCTACGAGCAGTACTTC	CASSALSKRSSYEQYF
TRBV7-3	-	-	TRBJ2-1	TGTGCCAGCAGCGGCCAGGACGGAACCTACAATGAGCAGTTCTTC	CASSGQDGTYNEQFF
TRBV11-2	few	-	TRBJ1-2	TGTGCCAGCAGCAAGGACCCCTTCTATGGCTACACCTTC	CASSKDPFYGYTF
TRBV6-2/TRBV6-3	-	-	TRBJ2-1	TGTGCCAGCCGGGGACTTTCTTTACTATACAATGAGCAGTTCTTC	CASRGLSLLYNEQFF